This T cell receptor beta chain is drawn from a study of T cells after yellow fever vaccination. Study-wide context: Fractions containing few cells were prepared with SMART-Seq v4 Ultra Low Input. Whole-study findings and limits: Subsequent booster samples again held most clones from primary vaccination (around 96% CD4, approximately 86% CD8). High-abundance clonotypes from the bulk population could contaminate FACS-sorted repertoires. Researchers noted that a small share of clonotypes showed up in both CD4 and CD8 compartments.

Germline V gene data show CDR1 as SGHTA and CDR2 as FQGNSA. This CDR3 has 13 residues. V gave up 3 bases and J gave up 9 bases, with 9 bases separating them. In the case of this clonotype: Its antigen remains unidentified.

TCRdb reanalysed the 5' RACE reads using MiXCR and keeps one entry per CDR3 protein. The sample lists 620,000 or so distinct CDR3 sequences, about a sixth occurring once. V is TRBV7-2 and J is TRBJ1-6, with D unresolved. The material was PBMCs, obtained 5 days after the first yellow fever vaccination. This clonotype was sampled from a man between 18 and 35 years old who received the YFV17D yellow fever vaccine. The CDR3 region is CASSFLQASPLHF. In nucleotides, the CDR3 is TGTGCCAGCAGCTTTTTACAAGCTTCACCCCTCCACTTT.